The clone carrying this TCR beta chain showed up just a few times. Its antigen is not identified. Germline V lookup: CDR1 MGHRA, CDR2 YSYEKL. Trimming at V came to 2 bases and at J to 1 base, leaving 4 bases not matched to a gene. The CDR3 covers 15 residues. This record comes from a study of cytomegalovirus exposure and HLA in healthy donors. Points from the study as a whole: TCR beta sequences reportedly predicted most subjects' HLA-A and HLA-B alleles accurately.

The primer mix had 60 Vbeta and 13 Jbeta primers. Some clones are missing from TCRdb's copy, which holds only in-frame ones; the method was immunoSEQ multiplex PCR. The sample has about 200,000 clones, about 80% seen once; the top ten hold approximately 2%. The rearrangement joins TRBV4-1 to TRBJ1-1, with 7 bases that match TRBD1. Material: PBMCs. This clonotype was obtained from a man younger than 40 in good health and CMV-seronegative. The CDR3 protein is CASSQQTGSNTEAFF. CDR3 nucleotide sequence: TGCGCCAGCAGCCAACAGACAGGGTCGAACACTGAAGCTTTCTTT.